The TCR beta chain under discussion was sequenced for a study of CXCR3-negative and CXCR3-positive naive CD8 T cells (dated by TCRdb to about 2019). Looking at the study overall: Roughly 150 million TRB reads were obtained in total, roughly 1.5 +/- 0.3 million reads per library. Diversity and physicochemical repertoire analyses covered some eleven donors pooled from two independent experiments. Naive subsets from a handful of donors and memory cells from 3 donors were included in the TRBV-TRBJ cluster analysis. Findings and caveats that apply to the study as a whole: Within the same donor, TRBV-TRBJ usage looked similar between naive CXCR3-negative and CXCR3-positive cells, but memory cells had distinct patterns. Repertoire diversity was comparably high in both naive subsets but much lower in memory CD8+ T cells. Because surface CD5, which is linked to self-reactivity in mice, was comparable between the naive subsets, TCR interaction strength was also inferred from TRB CDR3 physicochemical properties. CXCR3 expression partially decreased after cryopreservation, so most assays used freshly isolated PBMCs.

This sample was sequenced with a NextSeq 550. The Human TCR Profiling Kit (MiLaboratory) was used to make UMI-labeled 5' RACE TRB cDNA libraries. The full amount of extracted RNA was used for cDNA synthesis, and the full amount of resulting cDNA was used for PCR amplification. The libraries were made side by side, with each library going through the same number of PCR cycles. In the authors' own workflow: About 50,000 +/- 9,200 unique UMI-labeled TRB cDNA molecules per library were extracted with MIGEC and MiXCR, with at least two reads per UMI required. On average, each library contained approximately 40,000 +/- 10,000 functional in-frame TRB CDR3 nucleotide clonotypes without stop codons. After downsampling to 5000 UMI-labeled TRB molecules per sample, diversity metrics, including normalized Shannon-Wiener and Chao1, were computed in VDJtools. VDJtools computed clonotype-size-weighted physicochemical properties of the central five CDR3 residues: interaction energy, strength, volume and Kidera factor 4. TCRdb reprocessed the raw reads; every CDR3 protein sequence is a single record, and DNA is not supplied. The V and J calls and clone size come from TCRdb's table, not from the authors' own analysis. This sample's table carries about 48,000 distinct CDR3 sequences. The ten largest clones capture 15% of the sample.

As concerns this clonotype: This receptor's antigen is unknown.

Each CD8+ T cell subset was flow-sorted in triplicate, with roughly 300,000 cells per subset placed directly into RLT lysis buffer. Peripheral blood mononuclear cells were isolated from buffy coats using standard density gradient centrifugation. Total RNA was extracted from sorted cells with an RNeasy Mini Kit. The sequence came from a human donor in good health. Some clones in this sample may be carry-over from other donors' samples. The sequenced sample consisted of memory CD8+ T cells from blood. The cell subset or site tag for this specimen amounts to: conventional CD8+ memory T cells (TMEM), sorted as controls.

The CDR3 sequence is CASSPSAGPNTGELFF. The rearranged segments are TRBV28 and TRBJ2-2; TCRdb names TRBD1, which stays unverified in the absence of DNA. The germline V gene specifies MDHEN as CDR1 and SYDVKM as CDR2. The CDR3 runs 16 residues from the cysteine to the phenylalanine. Only the protein is available.